The source of this T cell receptor beta chain is a study of cytomegalovirus exposure and HLA in healthy donors. J was trimmed by 5 bases and V by 3 bases; bases with no gene match: 11. This CDR3 spans 16 amino acids. Germline V gives CDR1 SGHNT, CDR2 YENEEA. Study conclusions and caveats: Clonal expansion, a later analysis showed, was greater in HLA-associated TCR beta chains than in equally common others. An Asian-associated ancestry cluster reportedly showed fewer N-insertions than the roughly 670-donor mean in a later analysis. A later analysis appeared to link common viral pathogens to several of the most significant clusters.

Worth noting for this clone: What it recognizes is unknown.

Use of 60 Vbeta and 13 Jbeta primers characterized the PCR. Methods used by the authors: A later analysis counted about 80 million unique TCR beta chains, around 10 million shared. Data came from immunoSEQ multiplex PCR; TCRdb stores just in-frame clones and leaves some out. V, J and clone size are taken as reported in that table, and D and trimming were inferred from the DNA itself. The sample comprises approximately 89,000 clones, about 85% of which are singletons, and 6% to 7.5% rests with the top ten. The sequenced sample consisted of PBMCs. V usage is TRBV11-3 and J usage is TRBJ2-7; 9 positions match TRBD1. This clonotype originated in a man aged 40-49 years in good health and CMV-seropositive. CDR3 bases: TGTGCCAGCAGCTTCTCCGGACAGGGGATATTCCACGAGCAGTACTTC. Its protein product is CASSFSGQGIFHEQYF.